This T cell receptor beta chain was sequenced during a study of post-analysis software for immune sequencing data. Looking at the study overall: Both relapsing-remitting and secondary progressive multiple sclerosis featured among the disease courses, as did progressive-relapsing multiple sclerosis.

As for this clonotype: Its antigen is as yet unknown.

Included in the TCR beta cDNA libraries were unique molecular identifiers. Researchers reported 520,000 or so cDNA molecules coming from approximately 1 to 10 million T cells. TCRdb re-called the PCR reads with MiXCR, one entry per CDR3 protein. Here the sample spans 650,000 to 900,000 distinct CDR3 sequences, around 46% being singletons. The CDR3 contains 14 residues. Germline CDR1 reads SGHAT; CDR2 reads FQDESV (reference sequence). With 6 bases removed from V and 9 bases from J, the gap between germline ends came to 18 bases. General study findings and limits: Among four or five TRBV segments more frequent in patients than controls were TRBV5-6, TRBV5-1 and TRBV20-1. Comparison with controls showed significantly lower normalized Chao1 diversity in multiple sclerosis patients. F measure showed strong co-clustering of same-batch samples.

V usage is TRBV11-1 and J usage is TRBJ2-4; D tentatively reads TRBD1 or TRBD2 (5 bases each). The sequencing sample was made of blood. The origin of this receptor is a girl aged 10-17 years with multiple sclerosis. This CDR3 reads CASSTGTSRGIQYF. CDR3 nucleotides: TGTGCCAGCAGTACCGGGACCTCAAGGGGCATTCAGTACTTC.